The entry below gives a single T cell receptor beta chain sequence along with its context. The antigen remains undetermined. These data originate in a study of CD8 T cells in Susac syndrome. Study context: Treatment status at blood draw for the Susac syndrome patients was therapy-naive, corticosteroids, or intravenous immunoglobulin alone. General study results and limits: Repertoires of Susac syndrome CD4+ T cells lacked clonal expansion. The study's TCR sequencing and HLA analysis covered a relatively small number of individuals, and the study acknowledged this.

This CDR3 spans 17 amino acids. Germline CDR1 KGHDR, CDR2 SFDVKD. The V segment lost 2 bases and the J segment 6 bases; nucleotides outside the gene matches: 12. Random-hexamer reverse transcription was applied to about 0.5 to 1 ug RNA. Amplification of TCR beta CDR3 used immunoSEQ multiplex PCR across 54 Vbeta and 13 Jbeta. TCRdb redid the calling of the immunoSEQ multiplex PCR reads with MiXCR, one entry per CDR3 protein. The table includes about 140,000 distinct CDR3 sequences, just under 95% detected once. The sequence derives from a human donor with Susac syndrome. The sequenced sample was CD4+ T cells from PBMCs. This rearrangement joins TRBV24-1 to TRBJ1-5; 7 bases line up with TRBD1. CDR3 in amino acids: CATSDSLTEGARQPQHF. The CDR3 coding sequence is TGTGCCACCAGTGATTCCCTAACGGAGGGGGCTCGTCAGCCCCAGCATTTT.